The 29 T cell receptor beta chains below were found in one sample sequenced in a study of long-term antiretroviral therapy in people with HIV. The assay, immunoSEQ v3.0, was run at survey level. Profiled with immunoSEQ multiplex PCR; TCRdb holds only in-frame clones, not every one. The table lists about 19,000 clones, 76% of them singletons. Here the sequenced sample was unsorted PBMCs, taken 0.5 years before starting antiretroviral therapy. These receptors were collected from a woman aged 45 to 65 with HIV.

This clone was counted between two and nine times. J is TRBJ1-1 and V is TRBV11-3; no definite D call. The V gene's germline CDR1 is SGHNT and CDR2 YENEEA. V was cut by 8 bases and J by 0 bases, with 19 bases left in between. This CDR3 spans 16 amino acids. The CDR3 protein is CASHTRSTGMNTEAFF. CDR3 sequence (DNA): TGTGCCAGCCACACCCGGTCAACGGGGATGAACACTGAAGCTTTCTTT.

The chain joins TRBV5-6 to TRBJ2-1; unclear D gene. Germline CDR1 SGHDT, CDR2 YYEEEE. This CDR3 comprises 15 residues. Trimming shortened V by 0 bases and J by 0 bases, and 7 bases separated the two germline ends. As DNA, the CDR3 is TGTGCCAGCAGCTTGGTACGTTCCTCCTACAATGAGCAGTTCTTC. Its protein is CASSLVRSSYNEQFF.

The J gene is TRBJ1-2, the V gene TRBV7-6; a weak D match, TRBD1 (5 bases). The ends were cut back, 6 bases at V and 4 bases at J, with 24 bases in the middle. The germline V gene has CDR1 SGHVS and CDR2 FNYEAQ. There are 17 residues in the CDR3. Here the CDR3 DNA reads TGTGCCAGCAGTCACATGGCCGGGACGGAAGGAGGCTATGGCTACACCTTC. Its protein is CASSHMAGTEGGYGYTF.

The chain employs TRBV4-1 and TRBJ2-3, with 8 bases identical to TRBD2. Unmatched junction bases numbered 8, after V lost 4 bases and J lost 2 bases. Germline values: CDR1 MGHRA, CDR2 YSYEKL. The CDR3 consists of 16 residues. CDR3: CASSRQAGAITDTQYF. The DNA of the CDR3 is TGCGCCAGCAGCCGCCAAGCGGGGGCCATCACAGATACGCAGTATTTT.

This clone was counted only a few times. The gene calls are TRBV19 and TRBJ1-6; weak D call: TRBD1 (6 bases). CDR3 length equals 13 residues. V lost 4 bases to trimming and J lost 9 bases, with 10 bases between them. The germline V gene has CDR1 LNHDA and CDR2 SQIVND (reference sequence). CDR3 residues: CASSTGAGSPLHF. The CDR3 nucleotides read TGTGCCAGTAGTACAGGGGCAGGTTCACCCCTCCACTTT.

V is TRBV19 and J is TRBJ1-5, with D possibly TRBD1 on 6 matching bases. The CDR3 runs to 13 residues. Germline V gene data show CDR1 as LNHDA and CDR2 as SQIVND (reference sequence). The V gene lost 2 bases and the J gene lost 5 bases, with 7 bases spanning the gap. The DNA for the CDR3 is TGTGCCAGTAGTATACAGGGGTATCAGCCCCAGCATTTT. Translation gives CASSIQGYQPQHF.

The V and J genes are TRBV25-1 and TRBJ2-5; 11 bases line up with TRBD1. CDR3 size: 16 residues. Trimming at V came to 4 bases and at J to 5 bases, leaving 9 bases not matched to a gene. Per the germline V gene, CDR1 is MGHDK and CDR2 is SYGVNS. The CDR3 nucleotides are TGTGCCAGCAGTGCCCGGAAGGGACAGGGGGAGGAGACCCAGTACTTC. Protein product: CASSARKGQGEETQYF.

This clone has a single count. The chain couples TRBV5-6 to TRBJ1-2, with a tentative D call TRBD1 (5 bases). Per the germline V gene, CDR1 is SGHDT and CDR2 is YYEEEE. The CDR3 has 12 amino acids. Trimming removed 5 bases at V and 4 bases at J, with 9 bases between. As DNA, the CDR3 is TGTGCCAGCAGGCGGGGGTTCTATGGCTACACCTTC. Translation gives CASRRGFYGYTF.

The V gene is TRBV5-6, the J gene TRBJ1-1; 7 bases agree with TRBD1. There are 17 residues in the CDR3. From germline, CDR1 is SGHDT and CDR2 YYEEEE. V was pared by 2 bases and J by 0 bases, with 10 bases of the junction left unmatched. CDR3 region: CASSFEGAPFVNTEAFF. For the CDR3, the DNA is TGTGCCAGCAGCTTCGAGGGGGCCCCTTTCGTGAACACTGAAGCTTTCTTT.

The V gene is TRBV6-5, the J gene TRBJ2-1; 9 bases are a match to TRBD1. Germline assignment: CDR1 MNHEY and CDR2 SVGAGI. Trimming took 2 bases from V and 4 from J; bases not matched to a gene: 6. The CDR3 length is 16 residues. The DNA for the CDR3 is TGTGCCAGCAGTTACACCGGGACAGGGAGATACAATGAGCAGTTCTTC. Translated: CASSYTGTGRYNEQFF.

The V call is TRBV5-1, the J call TRBJ1-1; perhaps TRBD1 as D (6 bases). The CDR3 runs 15 residues. Germline V gene lookup returns CDR1 SGHRS and CDR2 YFSETQ. V lost 0 bases and J 0 bases, leaving 9 bases between the germline ends. The CDR3 coding sequence is TGCGCCAGCAGCTTGGTGGGGGCACTGAACACTGAAGCTTTCTTT. Protein product: CASSLVGALNTEAFF.

V gene TRBV7-9 combines with J gene TRBJ2-1, with 8 positions matching TRBD1. CDR3 size: 18 residues. The trim removed 5 bases at V and 8 bases at J, leaving 20 bases unmatched. Germline V gives CDR1 SEHNR, CDR2 FQNEAQ (reference sequence). DNA of the CDR3: TGTGCCAGCAGCCTGGGTAGGTTCGGACAGGGTCGGTCAGATGAGCAGTTCTTC. It yields the protein CASSLGRFGQGRSDEQFF.

This clone has only one observation. The genes are TRBV5-3 and TRBJ2-1; the match to TRBD1 covers 9 bases. TRBV5-3 is flagged as an ORF with uncertain function. With V trimmed by 4 bases and J by 8 bases, 10 bases remained unmatched. This CDR3 comprises 15 residues. The CDR3 region has the DNA TGTGCCAGAAGCCTACGGACAGGGGATTGGGATGAGCAGTTCTTC. Protein product: CARSLRTGDWDEQFF.

V and J are TRBV18 and TRBJ1-5; D possibly corresponds to TRBD1 (5 bases). The V gene's germline CDR1 is KGHSH and CDR2 LQKENI. The CDR3 runs 12 residues. The V end was cut by 3 bases, the J end by 9 bases, with 9 bases between. The CDR3 is CASSPDSSPQHF. The CDR3 region has the DNA TGTGCCAGCTCACCCGACAGTTCGCCCCAGCATTTT. The variable domain in full, completed from reference TRBV18 and TRBJ1-5, reads NAGVMQNPRHLVRRRGQEARLRCSPMKGHSHVYWYRQLPEEGLKFMVYLQKENIIDESGMPKERFSAEFPKEGPSILRIQQVVRGDSAAYFCASSPDSSPQHFGDGTRLSIL.

The J gene is TRBJ1-6, the V gene TRBV21-1; the D segment call TRBD1 is taken from the table without a DNA check. TRBV21-1 has pseudogene status. The CDR3 length is 14 residues. CDR3 bases: TGTGCCAGCACACAGGACGTTCCTAATTCACCCCTCCACTTT. Translation: CASTQDVPNSPLHF.

The CDR3 region is CASSLGGSGYEQYV. CDR3 nucleotide sequence: TGTGCCAGCAGCTTGGGCGGATCGGGGTACGAGCAGTACGTC. The rearrangement links TRBV7-8 to TRBJ2-7; a weak D match, TRBD2 (5 bases). The CDR3 extends over 14 amino acids. Germline V gene sequence: CDR1 SGHVS, CDR2 FQNEAQ. Trimming cost V 3 bases and J 4 bases, with 13 bases left between them.

The chain is built from TRBV6-5 and TRBJ2-1; possible D gene TRBD1, 6 bases. The CDR3 covers 13 residues. V gave up 6 bases and J gave up 6 bases, with 12 bases separating them. Germline CDR1 is MNHEY and CDR2 is SVGAGI. DNA for the CDR3: TGTGCCAGCAGACTCGGACAGTTCAATGAGCAGTTCTTC. It yields the protein CASRLGQFNEQFF.

The CDR3 DNA is TGCGCCAGCAGTGAGGTGATAGGGACCGAGCAGTACGTC. It is translated as CASSEVIGTEQYV. V gene TRBV10-2 combines with J gene TRBJ2-7; D may be TRBD1 or TRBD2 (5 bases each). This CDR3 is built from 13 residues. Trimming removed 2 bases from V and 6 bases from J, with 11 bases in between. Germline CDR1 WSHSY, CDR2 SAAADI.

This clone is a singleton in its sample. The chain joins TRBV18 to TRBJ1-1, with D hard to call. Trimming stripped 2 bases from V and 2 bases from J, with 3 bases between. The germline CDR1 and CDR2 sequences are KGHSH and LQKENI. The CDR3 runs to 12 residues. The CDR3 nucleotides read TGTGCCAGCTCACCAGGAAACACTGAAGCTTTCTTT. Its protein product is CASSPGNTEAFF. Based on the CDR3 plus reference TRBV18 and TRBJ1-1, the full variable domain is NAGVMQNPRHLVRRRGQEARLRCSPMKGHSHVYWYRQLPEEGLKFMVYLQKENIIDESGMPKERFSAEFPKEGPSILRIQQVVRGDSAAYFCASSPGNTEAFFGQGTRLTVV.

This clone occurred a few times. This rearrangement joins TRBV27 to TRBJ1-6; the D gene is possibly TRBD1 (6 bases). This CDR3 region has 15 residues. Per germline, CDR1 MNHEY and CDR2 SMNVEV (reference sequence). V was pared by 5 bases and J by 6 bases, with 14 bases between. CDR3 bases: TGTGCCAGCAGTACTTACAGGGAAGGTAATTCACCCCTCCACTTT. Translated: CASSTYREGNSPLHF.

The CDR3 nucleotides are TGCGCCAGCAGCAGGGGAGCGGGGGGCGTGGAGACCCAGTACTTC. It specifies CASSRGAGGVETQYF. The chain carries TRBV10-2 and TRBJ2-5, with TRBD2 matching 9 bases. Germline-derived CDR1 and CDR2 are WSHSY and SAAADI. The CDR3 sequence is 15 residues long. Unmatched junction bases numbered 10, after V lost 6 bases and J lost 5 bases.

The CDR3 DNA sequence: TGCGCCAGCAGCGGGGACTCGGGGGGCAATCAGCCCCAGCATTTT. Translated, it gives CASSGDSGGNQPQHF. The chain combines TRBV10-2 with TRBJ1-5; weak D call: TRBD1 (5 bases). CDR1 WSHSY and CDR2 SAAADI come from the germline V gene. V lost 6 bases to trimming and J lost 2 bases, with 14 bases between them. This CDR3 is 15 amino acids long.

The chain joins TRBV5-5 to TRBJ1-2; 7 bases are shared with TRBD1. Germline CDR1 is SGHKS and CDR2 is YYEKEE (reference sequence). The CDR3 is 14 amino acids. The J segment lost 6 bases and the V segment lost 0 bases, leaving 5 bases of the junction unmatched. The CDR3 spells CASSLDRGRDGYTF. The CDR3, as DNA: TGTGCCAGCAGCTTGGACAGGGGAAGGGATGGCTACACCTTC.

The J gene is TRBJ2-4, the V gene TRBV30; the D call may be TRBD1 or TRBD2 (5 bases each). The V end lost 5 bases, the J end lost 9 bases, and 17 bases lay between the germline ends. The CDR3 has 13 amino acids. Germline CDR1 and CDR2: GTSNPN and SVGIG (reference sequence). The CDR3 nucleotides are TGTGCCTGGTCCGGTGGGGGTCCCCCCATTCAGTACTTC. It encodes CAWSGGGPPIQYF.

The chain has TRBV27 and TRBJ1-2, with 8 bases aligning to TRBD1. V was clipped by 4 bases and J by 2 bases; unmatched bases: 6. This CDR3 is 15 amino acids long. Germline loops: CDR1 MNHEY, CDR2 SMNVEV (reference sequence). The CDR3 region has the DNA TGTGCCAGCAGTTCCCCCGGACAGGGCAACTATGGCTACACCTTC. Translation: CASSSPGQGNYGYTF.

The rearrangement joins TRBV7-9 to TRBJ1-4, with D tentatively TRBD1 (6 bases). The CDR3 loop spans 15 amino acids. Deletions cut 1 base from V and 8 bases from J, with 14 bases between. Germline V gene data show CDR1 as SEHNR and CDR2 as FQNEAQ (reference sequence). The CDR3 DNA reads TGTGCCAGCAGCTTAGGGAGTGGGGGCAGAGAAAAACTGTTTTTT. Its translation is CASSLGSGGREKLFF.

V is TRBV5-6 and J is TRBJ2-5; either TRBD1 or TRBD2 may fit D (6 bases each). Germline CDR1 SGHDT, CDR2 YYEEEE. The CDR3 loop spans 15 amino acids. Trimming stripped 2 bases from V and 5 bases from J, with 16 bases between. Written as DNA, the CDR3 is TGTGCCAGCAGCTTAGGGGGGCCGGGCTCGGAGACCCAGTACTTC. This encodes CASSLGGPGSETQYF.

This sequence joins TRBV13 and TRBJ2-7, with D tentatively TRBD2 (5 bases). Germline V gives CDR1 PRHDT, CDR2 FYEKMQ (reference sequence). This CDR3 is 14 amino acids long. Between the trimmed V and J ends, which lost 5 bases and 5 bases, there was a span of 16 bases. This CDR3 is CASSPEGPGNEQYF. CDR3 in DNA: TGTGCCAGCAGCCCAGAGGGTCCAGGCAACGAGCAGTACTTC.

This clone turned up a few times. V gene TRBV6-6 combines with J gene TRBJ2-7; 8 positions agree with TRBD1. Germline assignment: CDR1 MNHNY and CDR2 SVGAGI (reference sequence). CDR3 length: 14 amino acids. The V segment lost 7 bases and the J segment 5 bases; nucleotides outside the gene matches: 10. This chain's CDR3 is CASNVDRAANEQYF. The CDR3 region has the DNA TGTGCCAGCAACGTGGACAGGGCGGCCAACGAGCAGTACTTC.